This passage covers 18 T cell receptor beta chains from one sample sequenced in a study of OX40 agonist ivuxolimab in advanced cancers. Assay: immunoSEQ multiplex PCR; the TCRdb copy retains only in-frame clones and omits some. The sample includes 35,000 to 50,000 clones, about nine tenths seen only once; the top ten take approximately 0.97%. The sequences come from CD4+ or CD8+ T cells sorted from blood, collected in a trial of the OX40 agonist ivuxolimab. Receptor source: an adult with an advanced solid tumor such as melanoma, head and neck, liver or kidney cancer.

The genes are TRBV28 and TRBJ1-3, with D unresolved. V was shortened by 8 bases and J by 1 base, with 12 bases between the two germline ends. This CDR3 comprises 14 residues. Looked up from germline, CDR1 is MDHEN and CDR2 is SYDVKM. The CDR3: CASVRGFSGNTIYF. The DNA for the CDR3 is TGTGCCAGCGTACGTGGGTTTTCTGGAAACACCATATATTTT. Looking up the rest from reference TRBV28 and TRBJ1-3 gives the full variable domain: DVKVTQSSRYLVKRTGEKVFLECVQDMDHENMFWYRQDPGLGLRLIYFSYDVKMKEKGDIPEGYSVSREKKERFSLILESASTNQTSMYLCASVRGFSGNTIYFGEGSWLTVV.

V is TRBV30 and J is TRBJ2-3, with D uncertain. Trimming stripped 0 bases from V and 4 bases from J, with 8 bases between. The CDR3 sequence is 13 residues long. Germline V CDR1 and CDR2: GTSNPN, SVGIG (reference sequence). CDR3 residues: CAWSVLMADTQYF. The CDR3 nucleotides are TGTGCCTGGAGTGTACTGATGGCAGATACGCAGTATTTT.

The chain is built from TRBV7-2 and TRBJ2-7; D is unresolved. The CDR3 is 15 residues long. Deletions cut 0 bases from V and 0 bases from J, with 9 bases between. The germline gives CDR1 SGHTA, CDR2 FQGNSA. The CDR3 nucleotides are TGTGCCAGCAGCTTAGCGCACCAGAGCTCCTACGAGCAGTACTTC. Amino acids: CASSLAHQSSYEQYF.

This clone came up once. The J gene is TRBJ2-1, the V gene TRBV9; D unresolved. The germline V gene has CDR1 SGDLS and CDR2 YYNGEE. The CDR3 sequence is 14 residues long. Between the trimmed V and J ends, which lost 0 bases and 9 bases, there was a span of 13 bases. CDR3 nucleotide sequence: TGTGCCAGCAGCGTAGAAGGCTATTTGAGTGAGCAGTTCTTC. It yields the protein CASSVEGYLSEQFF.

The rearrangement uses TRBV30 and TRBJ2-6; D ambiguous. The germline CDR1 and CDR2 sequences are GTSNPN and SVGIG (reference sequence). V was pared by 2 bases and J by 1 base, with 21 bases between. This CDR3 has 19 amino acids. The CDR3 region has the DNA TGTGCCTGGAGTTTTTTACGGACGCTTGGAAGATCTGGGGCCAACGTCCTGACTTTC. Encoded protein: CAWSFLRTLGRSGANVLTF. Together with reference TRBV30 and TRBJ2-6, the CDR3 gives the full variable domain: SQTIHQWPATLVQPVGSPLSLECTVEGTSNPNLYWYRQAAGRGLQLLFYSVGIGQISSEVPQNLSASRPQDRQFILSSKKLLLSDSGFYLCAWSFLRTLGRSGANVLTFGAGSRLTVL.

This clone appeared a single time. The rearrangement links TRBV7-3 to TRBJ2-1; D ambiguous. The V and J ends lost 5 bases and 8 bases respectively, with 16 bases between them. Germline assignment: CDR1 SGHTA and CDR2 FQGTGA. The CDR3 loop spans 14 amino acids. The CDR3 DNA sequence: TGTGCCAGCAGCGTCGACAACGGGTCCGATGAGCAGTTCTTC. It translates to CASSVDNGSDEQFF.

The J gene is TRBJ1-2, the V gene TRBV20-1; D is unclear. Germline values: CDR1 DFQATT, CDR2 SNEGSKA (reference sequence). Trimming took 3 bases from V and 7 from J, leaving 6 bases between them. This CDR3 is built from 10 residues. The CDR3 sequence is CSARSSGYTF. In DNA form, the CDR3 reads TGCAGTGCTAGGTCGTCTGGCTACACCTTC.

The chain recombines TRBV29-1 with TRBJ2-5, with D possibly matching TRBD2 (6 bases). Germline V gene data show CDR1 as SQVTM and CDR2 as ANQGSEA. The CDR3 contains 12 residues. Deletions cut 7 bases from V and 5 bases from J, with 14 bases between. DNA for the CDR3: TGCAGCGGGAAATCTGGGGGGGAGACCCAGTACTTC. The encoded protein is CSGKSGGETQYF.

The chain has TRBV5-4 and TRBJ2-1; D is unresolved. Germline CDR1 reads SGHNT; CDR2 reads YYREEE (reference sequence). Trimming left V 4 bases short and J 0 bases short, with 11 bases between. This CDR3 is built from 15 residues. CDR3 sequence: CASSTDSSSYNEQFF. CDR3 DNA sequence: TGTGCCAGCAGCACCGACTCTAGCTCCTACAATGAGCAGTTCTTC.

The V and J genes are TRBV7-2 and TRBJ1-1; D is unclear. V lost 2 bases to trimming and J lost 10 bases, with 17 bases between them. The germline V gene has CDR1 SGHTA and CDR2 FQGNSA. The CDR3 runs 14 residues. CDR3 sequence (DNA): TGTGCCAGCAGCTTACCCCCAGGCCCGGAGGGAGCTTTCTTT. This encodes CASSLPPGPEGAFF.

V gene TRBV28 combines with J gene TRBJ2-7; TRBD1 matches at 8 bases. V was pared by 5 bases and J by 7 bases, with 7 bases of the junction left unmatched. Per germline, CDR1 MDHEN and CDR2 SYDVKM. CDR3 size: 13 residues. The CDR3 DNA sequence: TGTGCCAGCAGTCGGACAGGGACGTGGGAGCAGTACTTC. Encoded protein: CASSRTGTWEQYF.

This clone occurred once. The chain joins TRBV2 to TRBJ2-7, with 8 positions matching TRBD2. J gave up 2 bases and V 6 bases, and 6 bases lay outside the gene matches. The V gene's germline CDR1 is SNHLY and CDR2 FYNNEI. The CDR3 loop spans 14 amino acids. The CDR3 coding sequence is TGTGCCAGCAGCGTCGGACTAGCCGCCTACGAGCAGTACTTC. The encoded protein is CASSVGLAAYEQYF.

V is TRBV29-1 and J is TRBJ2-7, with 9 bases that match TRBD1. The J segment lost 1 base and the V segment lost 6 bases, leaving 4 bases of the junction unmatched. Germline assignment: CDR1 SQVTM and CDR2 ANQGSEA. The CDR3 loop spans 13 amino acids. The CDR3 is CSVPGQGSYEQYF. The CDR3 region has the DNA TGCAGCGTCCCGGGACAGGGTTCCTACGAGCAGTACTTC.

A single count supports this clone. The chain recombines TRBV7-2 with TRBJ2-5, with D maybe TRBD1 (6 bases). There are 13 residues in the CDR3. Germline lookup yields CDR1 SGHTA and CDR2 FQGNSA. V was trimmed by 6 bases and J by 4 bases, leaving 12 bases between them. In nucleotides, the CDR3 is TGTGCCAGCAGTTTTACAGGGTTAGAGACCCAGTACTTC. Translating it yields CASSFTGLETQYF.

The CDR3 loop is CASSNSGSGRAEQFF. CDR3 nucleotides: TGTGCCAGCAGCAACAGCGGGAGCGGGCGGGCGGAGCAGTTCTTC. This chain joins TRBV11-2 and TRBJ2-1; 8 bases match TRBD2. The germline V gene encodes CDR1 SGHAT and CDR2 FQNNGV. This CDR3 comprises 15 residues. The V gene end was trimmed by 5 bases and the J gene end by 10 bases; junction bases not matched to a gene: 13.

The rearrangement links TRBV7-8 to TRBJ2-1; 7 nucleotides line up with TRBD1. This CDR3 has 13 amino acids. Germline V gene lookup returns CDR1 SGHVS and CDR2 FQNEAQ. The V gene end was trimmed by 5 bases and the J gene end by 15 bases; junction bases not matched to a gene: 13. CDR3 loop: CASSTTNRGWGFF. Written as DNA, the CDR3 is TGTGCCAGCAGCACAACTAACAGGGGCTGGGGGTTCTTC. Complete variable domain (other parts from reference TRBV7-8 and TRBJ2-1): GAGVSQSPRYKVAKRGQDVALRCDPISGHVSLFWYQQALGQGPEFLTYFQNEAQLDKSGLPSDRFFAERPEGSVSTLKIQRTQQEDSAVYLCASSTTNRGWGFFGPGTRLTVL.

The CDR3 nucleotides are TGCGCCAGCAGCCAGAACAGGCTTCGGGAGACCCAGTACTTC. Its protein product is CASSQNRLRETQYF. This sequence joins TRBV4-1 and TRBJ2-5, with D tentatively TRBD1 (5 bases). The V gene's germline CDR1 is MGHRA and CDR2 YSYEKL. The CDR3 is made up of 14 amino acids. Trimming took 3 bases from V and 5 from J, leaving 13 bases between them.

This chain links TRBV5-4 with TRBJ2-3, with TRBD1 identical over 7 bases. CDR3 length equals 15 residues. The V gene end was trimmed by 3 bases and the J gene end by 2 bases; junction bases not matched to a gene: 6. Germline V gene lookup returns CDR1 SGHNT and CDR2 YYREEE (reference sequence). This CDR3 reads CASSWQGVNTDTQYF. The CDR3 region has the DNA TGTGCCAGCAGCTGGCAGGGGGTTAACACAGATACGCAGTATTTT.